A single T cell receptor beta chain is shown here with its context. No antigen is known for it. This sample is drawn from a study of cytomegalovirus exposure and HLA in healthy donors. Study-wide findings and caveats: Cytomegalovirus association was listed for approximately 160 TCR beta chains. Per a later analysis, HLA-associated TCR beta chains showed more clonal expansion than other, equally common TCR beta chains.

CDR1 and CDR2 (germline): SEHNR, FQNEAQ (reference sequence). The CDR3 loop spans 14 amino acids. The ends lost 8 bases at V and 2 bases at J; junction bases unmatched: 4. The PCR ran on 60 Vbeta and 13 Jbeta primers. Libraries were prepared by immunoSEQ multiplex PCR; TCRdb keeps only in-frame clonotypes and omits some of them. The data show 150,000 or so clones, 75% to 80% seen once. This chain connects TRBV7-9 to TRBJ2-2, with 8 bases identical to TRBD1. This clonotype was obtained from a man between 40 and 49 years old in good health and CMV-seropositive. Sequenced sample: PBMCs. The CDR3: CASPGQENTGELFF. In nucleotides, the CDR3 is TGTGCCAGCCCGGGACAGGAAAACACCGGGGAGCTGTTTTTT.